Reported below is one T cell receptor (beta chain). The data stem from a study of control samples from healthy donors and cancer patients. Sequencing used immunoSEQ multiplex PCR; TCRdb keeps in-frame clones, though not all of them. This sample has 190,000 or so clones, with just under 95% found just once. V lost 7 bases and J lost 5; bases outside the gene matches: 14. CDR1 is SGHDT, CDR2 YYEEEE, per germline. CDR3 size: 16 residues. The chain is built from TRBV5-6 and TRBJ2-5; 10 nucleotides align to TRBD1. The sample taken for sequencing was blood. The clonotype was recovered from a man aged 18 to 29 in good health. The CDR3 region has the DNA TGTGCCAGCTCCTCGGGACAGGGGTCTGTCGCGGAGACCCAGTACTTC. It yields the protein CASSSGQGSVAETQYF.